Each of the 32 T cell receptor beta chains below was sequenced from the same sample in a study of blood T cell repertoires in COVID-19. Some clones are missing from TCRdb's copy, which holds only in-frame ones; the method was immunoSEQ multiplex PCR. The profile shows a few hundred thousand clones, about 89% of them singletons. The sample was peripheral blood. These receptors were obtained from a man in his thirties or forties with acute or convalescent COVID-19.

This clone was detected only a few times. The chain links TRBV28 to TRBJ1-3; D may be TRBD1 (5 bases). Looked up from germline, CDR1 is MDHEN and CDR2 is SYDVKM. This CDR3 has 14 residues. Trimming took off 2 bases at V and 3 bases at J, with 8 bases between the two ends. CDR3 sequence reads: CASSLRGFGNTIYF. For the CDR3, the DNA is TGTGCCAGCAGTTTAAGGGGATTTGGAAACACCATATATTTT.

The chain couples TRBV19 to TRBJ1-4; D not resolved. This CDR3 spans 14 amino acids. The germline gives CDR1 LNHDA, CDR2 SQIVND (reference sequence). Trimming cost V 7 bases and J 6 bases, with 15 bases left between them. CDR3 sequence (DNA): TGTGCCAGTACCTGGAGAGCTTTTGATGAAAAACTGTTTTTT. Residues: CASTWRAFDEKLFF.

The chain has TRBV6-1 and TRBJ1-2, with a weak D call TRBD1 (6 bases). Deletions cut 7 bases from V and 4 bases from J, with 22 bases between. The CDR3 spans 16 residues. Germline CDR1 is MNHNS and CDR2 is SASEGT. This CDR3 reads CASIKAGGGTSYGYTF. The CDR3 nucleotides read TGTGCCAGCATTAAAGCCGGGGGAGGGACAAGCTATGGCTACACCTTC.

The genes are TRBV30 and TRBJ1-1, with D possibly TRBD1 on 5 matching bases. The ends were cut back, 8 bases at V and 0 bases at J, with 28 bases in the middle. This CDR3 contains 18 residues. Looked up from germline, CDR1 is GTSNPN and CDR2 is SVGIG (reference sequence). In DNA form, the CDR3 reads TGTGCCCAGACTTCAAGGGGAGGGGTGAGAGGATTGAACACTGAAGCTTTCTTT. It codes for CAQTSRGGVRGLNTEAFF.

The chain links TRBV7-9 to TRBJ1-1, with D uncertain. V was shortened by 1 base and J by 1 base, with 7 bases between the two germline ends. CDR1 and CDR2 from the germline V gene are SEHNR and FQNEAQ (reference sequence). The CDR3 extends over 14 amino acids. CDR3 sequence: CASSLVLGNTEAFF. The CDR3 DNA sequence: TGTGCCAGCAGCTTAGTTCTCGGGAACACTGAAGCTTTCTTT.

The sample holds a few counts of this clone. Here the CDR3 reads CASSLTGGAEKLFF. Written as DNA, the CDR3 is TGTGCCAGCAGTTTGACAGGGGGCGCTGAAAAACTGTTTTTT. The chain employs TRBV28 and TRBJ1-4, with 10 bases identical to TRBD1. The V gene end was trimmed by 3 bases and the J gene end by 7 bases; junction bases not matched to a gene: 2. Germline V gives CDR1 MDHEN, CDR2 SYDVKM. CDR3 length: 14 residues.

V and J are TRBV7-9 and TRBJ1-1; 7 bases line up with TRBD1. This CDR3 contains 13 residues. Germline trimming cut 6 bases from V and 0 bases from J; bases unmatched to any gene: 1. In germline, CDR1 is SEHNR, CDR2 FQNEAQ (reference sequence). The CDR3 bases are TGTGCCAGCAGGACAGGGTTGAACACTGAAGCTTTCTTT. Protein sequence: CASRTGLNTEAFF.

The chain uses TRBV18 and TRBJ1-5, with TRBD1 matching 7 bases. The CDR3 runs to 14 residues. The V and J ends lost 2 bases and 6 bases, in that order; junction bases with no gene match: 4. CDR1 and CDR2 from the germline V gene are KGHSH and LQKENI. CDR3 in amino acids: CASSPVQGGQPQHF. CDR3 DNA: TGTGCCAGCTCACCAGTCCAGGGGGGTCAGCCCCAGCATTTT.

The chain uses TRBV21-1 and TRBJ1-4. TRBV21-1 is termed a pseudogene. The CDR3 has 18 residues. The CDR3 is CASSSNAGGRGMGEKLFF. DNA for the CDR3: TGTGCCAGCAGCTCAAACGCCGGAGGGCGGGGCATGGGTGAAAAACTGTTTTTT.

The gene calls are TRBV4-2 and TRBJ2-5, with 8 positions matching TRBD2. The CDR3 has 16 amino acids. CDR1 and CDR2 (germline): LGHNA, YNFKEQ. Trimming cost V 1 base and J 2 bases; bases outside gene matches: 6. The CDR3 reads CASSQGLAGGQETQYF. CDR3 in DNA: TGTGCCAGCAGCCAAGGGCTAGCGGGTGGGCAAGAGACCCAGTACTTC.

The rearrangement links TRBV6-5 to TRBJ2-7, with D possibly being TRBD1 (6 bases). Germline CDR1 is MNHEY and CDR2 is SVGAGI. The CDR3 has 14 residues. V lost 6 bases to trimming and J lost 0 bases, with 12 bases between them. This CDR3 reads CASSQGSFSYEQYF. CDR3 in DNA: TGTGCCAGCAGCCAGGGGAGTTTCTCCTACGAGCAGTACTTC.

V gene TRBV30 combines with J gene TRBJ2-5, with TRBD2 as a possible D gene (5 bases). Germline CDR1 GTSNPN, CDR2 SVGIG (reference sequence). With 2 bases removed from V and 4 bases from J, the gap between germline ends came to 20 bases. The CDR3 runs to 16 residues. CDR3 bases: TGTGCCTGGAGTCCGTGGGTCAGAGAGGGCGTAGAGACCCAGTACTTC. Its translation is CAWSPWVREGVETQYF.

The chain carries TRBV19 and TRBJ2-1, with 7 positions matching TRBD1. The CDR3 sequence is 12 residues long. Germline V lookup: CDR1 LNHDA, CDR2 SQIVND (reference sequence). Trimming took 5 bases from V and 9 from J; bases not matched to a gene: 4. In nucleotides, the CDR3 is TGTGCCAGTAGTCCAAGGACAGGTGAGCAGTTCTTC. It is translated as CASSPRTGEQFF.

The J gene is TRBJ2-1, the V gene TRBV24-1; 8 bases match TRBD1. This CDR3 is 15 amino acids long. The germline gives CDR1 KGHDR, CDR2 SFDVKD. Germline trimming cut 7 bases from V and 3 bases from J; bases unmatched to any gene: 7. The CDR3, as DNA: TGTGCCACCAGCTCCGGGACAGGAGACTACAATGAGCAGTTCTTC. It is translated as CATSSGTGDYNEQFF.

The CDR3 DNA follows: TGTGCCAGCAGTCTCGGACAGGGGGCTAGCTACACCTTC. It yields the protein CASSLGQGASYTF. V and J are TRBV28 and TRBJ1-2; 11 bases agree with TRBD1. CDR3 length: 13 amino acids. In germline, CDR1 is MDHEN, CDR2 SYDVKM. Trimming took 5 bases from V and 9 from J; bases not matched to a gene: 5.

The gene calls are TRBV28 and TRBJ1-2; 8 bases agree with TRBD1. Germline V CDR1 and CDR2: MDHEN, SYDVKM. This CDR3 is 14 amino acids long. The trim removed 6 bases at V and 3 bases at J, leaving 6 bases unmatched. The CDR3 DNA sequence: TGTGCCAGCAGCACCGGACAGGGCCACTATGGCTACACCTTC. This gives the protein CASSTGQGHYGYTF.

V usage is TRBV6-2 or TRBV6-3 and J usage is TRBJ2-7; 9 bases align to TRBD1. Per the germline V gene, CDR1 is MNHEY and CDR2 is SVGEGT. The CDR3 extends over 13 amino acids. Trimming at V came to 6 bases and at J to 3 bases, leaving 3 bases not matched to a gene. CDR3 amino acids: CASSQGQGYEQYF. In nucleotides, the CDR3 is TGTGCCAGCAGCCAGGGACAGGGCTACGAGCAGTACTTC.

V gene TRBV6-2 or TRBV6-3 combines with J gene TRBJ2-3; 15 bases fit TRBD2. Germline V gene data show CDR1 as MNHEY and CDR2 as SVGEGT. V was pared by 5 bases and J by 4 bases, with 10 bases of the junction left unmatched. The CDR3 sequence is 18 residues long. DNA of the CDR3: TGTGCCAGCAGTACCTCGGGGACTAGCGGGAGGAGGGCAGATACGCAGTATTTT. Translated: CASSTSGTSGRRADTQYF.

V gene TRBV28 combines with J gene TRBJ1-1; possible D gene TRBD1, 5 bases. The length of the CDR3 is 11 residues. V dropped 6 bases and J dropped 7 bases, with 9 bases sitting between them. CDR1 and CDR2 (germline): MDHEN, SYDVKM. CDR3 sequence (DNA): TGTGCCAGCAGGGTCGGGGGTGAAGCTTTCTTT. Translation gives CASRVGGEAFF. Combining the CDR3 with reference TRBV28 and TRBJ1-1 gives the whole variable domain DVKVTQSSRYLVKRTGEKVFLECVQDMDHENMFWYRQDPGLGLRLIYFSYDVKMKEKGDIPEGYSVSREKKERFSLILESASTNQTSMYLCASRVGGEAFFGQGTRLTVV.

This chain links TRBV28 with TRBJ1-5; no clear D gene. Germline V CDR1 and CDR2: MDHEN, SYDVKM. CDR3 length: 11 residues. The germline V and J ends were trimmed by 2 bases and 7 bases, with 3 bases remaining between them. The CDR3 coding sequence is TGTGCCAGCAGTTTAGGCCAGCCCCAGCATTTT. Translated, it gives CASSLGQPQHF.

The gene calls are TRBV6-6 and TRBJ1-1, with 10 bases fitting TRBD1. Trimming removed 5 bases from V and 1 base from J; junction bases left unmatched: 13. The CDR3 spans 18 residues. CDR1 is MNHNY, CDR2 SVGAGI, per germline (reference sequence). CDR3 bases: TGTGCCAGCAGTCTAAGGACAGGGGGAAAGGAGAAGAACACTGAAGCTTTCTTT. This sequence encodes CASSLRTGGKEKNTEAFF.

V is TRBV7-8 and J is TRBJ1-4, with TRBD1 identical over 7 bases. V lost 7 bases and J lost 8; bases outside the gene matches: 4. This CDR3 region has 12 residues. Germline lookup yields CDR1 SGHVS and CDR2 FQNEAQ. The CDR3 region is CASTRGKEKLFF. The DNA for the CDR3 is TGTGCCAGCACCAGGGGGAAGGAAAAACTGTTTTTT.

This clone was seen a few times. The chain recombines TRBV2 with TRBJ2-2, with D tentatively TRBD2 (6 bases). Germline CDR1 SNHLY, CDR2 FYNNEI. V lost 6 bases and J 0 bases, leaving 11 bases between the germline ends. The CDR3 is 15 amino acids. The CDR3 reads CASSERVSNTGELFF. CDR3 bases: TGTGCCAGCAGCGAGCGGGTTTCGAACACCGGGGAGCTGTTTTTT. Full variable domain (rest looked up from reference TRBV2 and TRBJ2-2): EPEVTQTPSHQVTQMGQEVILRCVPISNHLYFYWYRQILGQKVEFLVSFYNNEISEKSEIFDDQFSVERPDGSNFTLKIRSTKLEDSAMYFCASSERVSNTGELFFGEGSRLTVL.

J is TRBJ1-5 and V is TRBV27; D is ambiguous. This CDR3 region has 14 residues. V was shortened by 2 bases and J by 6 bases, with 11 bases between the two germline ends. Looked up from germline, CDR1 is MNHEY and CDR2 is SMNVEV (reference sequence). The CDR3, as DNA: TGTGCCAGCAGTTTAGAGGGCTGGGTTCAGCCCCAGCATTTT. Translating gives CASSLEGWVQPQHF.

The chain joins TRBV6-5 to TRBJ2-7; D uncertain. Germline V gene sequence: CDR1 MNHEY, CDR2 SVGAGI. With 6 bases removed from V and 0 bases from J, the gap between germline ends came to 12 bases. The CDR3 spans 14 residues. The CDR3 protein is CASRTVRSSYEQYF. CDR3 DNA: TGTGCCAGCAGAACAGTACGCTCCTCCTACGAGCAGTACTTC.

V usage is TRBV28 and J usage is TRBJ2-1; D is perhaps TRBD2 (6 bases). The CDR3 runs 12 residues. The V gene lost 5 bases and the J gene lost 8 bases, with 10 bases spanning the gap. The germline V gene has CDR1 MDHEN and CDR2 SYDVKM. CDR3 sequence (DNA): TGTGCCAGCAGTGCAACTAGCTATGAGCAGTTCTTC. Translating it yields CASSATSYEQFF.

V gene TRBV30 combines with J gene TRBJ1-3; the D is unclear. V lost 0 bases, J lost 2 bases, and 11 bases lay in between. The CDR3 runs to 15 residues. Germline V lookup: CDR1 GTSNPN, CDR2 SVGIG (reference sequence). The CDR3 DNA is TGTGCCTGGAGTGTAAGAGGGAATGCTGGAAACACCATATATTTT. Translation gives CAWSVRGNAGNTIYF.

The chain carries TRBV5-4 and TRBJ2-1; 9 bases fit TRBD2. The CDR3 spans 14 residues. Germline V CDR1 and CDR2: SGHNT, YYREEE (reference sequence). V lost 4 bases and J lost 9; bases outside the gene matches: 8. CDR3 amino acids: CASSPRLAGIEQFF. DNA of the CDR3: TGTGCCAGCAGCCCCCGGCTAGCGGGAATTGAGCAGTTCTTC.

V and J are TRBV18 and TRBJ2-7, with 8 nucleotides matching TRBD2. J lost 5 bases, V lost 1 base, and 19 bases had no gene match. This CDR3 is built from 19 residues. Germline V gene sequence: CDR1 KGHSH, CDR2 LQKENI. DNA of the CDR3: TGTGCCAGCTCACCACGTCTCACGGATTTGGGACTAGATGCCAACGAGCAGTACTTC. It is translated as CASSPRLTDLGLDANEQYF.

The chain combines TRBV7-9 with TRBJ1-1, with 9 nucleotides matching TRBD1. J gave up 1 base and V 6 bases, and 9 bases lay outside the gene matches. The V gene's germline CDR1 is SEHNR and CDR2 FQNEAQ (reference sequence). The CDR3 is made up of 16 amino acids. CDR3 amino acids: CASRNPGQGANTEAFF. For the CDR3, the DNA is TGTGCCAGCAGAAATCCGGGACAGGGAGCGAACACTGAAGCTTTCTTT. The full variable domain, completed using reference TRBV7-9 and TRBJ1-1, is DTGVSQNPRHKITKRGQNVTFRCDPISEHNRLYWYRQTLGQGPEFLTYFQNEAQLEKSRLLSDRFSAERPKGSFSTLEIQRTEQGDSAMYLCASRNPGQGANTEAFFGQGTRLTVV.

The chain employs TRBV19 and TRBJ1-3, with 8 bases lining up with TRBD1. The V gene's germline CDR1 is LNHDA and CDR2 SQIVND (reference sequence). This CDR3 is 16 amino acids long. Germline trimming cut 5 bases from V and 0 bases from J; bases unmatched to any gene: 6. Written as DNA, the CDR3 is TGTGCCAGTAGTCCCCGACAGGGGATCTCTGGAAACACCATATATTTT. It yields the protein CASSPRQGISGNTIYF.

The chain recombines TRBV27 with TRBJ1-5; unclear D gene. The CDR3 is 14 amino acids. The germline V gene has CDR1 MNHEY and CDR2 SMNVEV (reference sequence). V was shortened by 5 bases and J by 11 bases, with 19 bases between the two germline ends. CDR3 nucleotides: TGTGCCAGCAGTCCACACGACGTGACGGGGTCCCAGCATTTT. This translates into CASSPHDVTGSQHF.